This TCR beta chain was retrieved from a study of cytomegalovirus exposure and HLA in healthy donors. The CDR3 length is 14 residues. The germline gives CDR1 LNHNV, CDR2 YYDKDF (reference sequence). Whole-study results and caveats: In vitro, three CMV-associated chains proved specific for CMV antigens. There were some public TCRs occurring in many donors, but most TCR sequences were rare. A list of 150 to 200 TCR beta chains associated with cytomegalovirus was given.

This table comes from immunoSEQ multiplex PCR, and its TCRdb copy is limited to in-frame clones, with some not included. The repertoire consists of approximately 200,000 clones, with 80% to 95% occurring once and the leading ten covering approximately 1%. A roughly 120-subject validation cohort, separate from the approximately 610-subject first cohort, supplied the donors. This clone was picked up one time. Antigen unknown. The clonotype was recovered from a woman between 18 and 29 years old in good health and CMV-seronegative. This chain joins TRBV15 and TRBJ2-5; D perhaps matches TRBD2 (6 bases). Judging by the DNA end, TRBJ2-7 fits better; the J call may be wrong. The sample consisted of PBMCs. CDR3 DNA sequence: TGTGCCACCAGCGGAAGACTAGAATCCTACGAGCAGTACTTC. This codes for CATSGRLESYEQYF.